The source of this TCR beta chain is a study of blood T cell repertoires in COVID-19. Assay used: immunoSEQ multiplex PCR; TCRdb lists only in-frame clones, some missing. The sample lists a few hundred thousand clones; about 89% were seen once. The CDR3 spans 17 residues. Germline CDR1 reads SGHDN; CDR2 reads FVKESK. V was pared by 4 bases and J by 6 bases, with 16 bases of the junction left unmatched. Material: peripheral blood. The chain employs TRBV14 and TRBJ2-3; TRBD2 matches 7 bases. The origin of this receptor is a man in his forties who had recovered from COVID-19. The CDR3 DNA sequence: TGTGCCAGCAGCCCAAACTCGGCTAGCGGCCCCCCGGATACGCAGTATTTT. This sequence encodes CASSPNSASGPPDTQYF. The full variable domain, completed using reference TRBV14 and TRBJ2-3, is EAGVTQFPSHSVIEKGQTVTLRCDPISGHDNLYWYRRVMGKEIKFLLHFVKESKQDESGMPNNRFLAERTGGTYSTLKVQPAELEDSGVYFCASSPNSASGPPDTQYFGPGTRLTVL.